This paragraph reports one T cell receptor beta chain. The sample belongs to a study of glioma-infiltrating T cells after dendritic cell vaccination. As for the study in general: Treatment, given 2003 to 2012, was autologous tumor lysate-pulsed dendritic cell vaccination. Dendritic cell vaccine was injected intradermally three times, biweekly.

TCRdb's table, derived via immunoSEQ multiplex PCR, lists solely in-frame clones and lacks some. The sample lists tens of thousands of clones, approximately 90% seen once, with roughly 3.1% in the top ten. Patients had residual fresh-frozen tumor tissue and more than two years of survival data. Germline V gene data show CDR1 as ENHRY and CDR2 as SYGVKD. V shed 3 bases and J shed 5 bases, with 13 bases lying between them. This CDR3 contains 15 residues. The V gene is TRBV10-3, the J gene TRBJ1-4, with TRBD1 as a possible D gene (5 bases). Here the sequenced sample was blood, taken before dendritic cell vaccination. This receptor was obtained from a human donor with glioblastoma. The chain's CDR3 is CAISDPGLGNEKLFF. In DNA form, the CDR3 reads TGTGCCATCAGTGACCCGGGACTTGGGAATGAAAAACTGTTTTTT.